This record covers a single T cell receptor (beta chain). Its antigen is undetermined. The study ran its PCR with 60 Vbeta and 13 Jbeta primers. Clones were read by immunoSEQ multiplex PCR, and TCRdb kept only the in-frame ones, dropping some. The sample lists about 150,000 clones; roughly 80% were seen once. This specimen belongs to a study of cytomegalovirus exposure and HLA in healthy donors. About the research overall: T cells numbering around 200 million yielded fewer than 140 million unique TCR beta sequences in an earlier analysis. An early release of data contained approximately 85 million unique TCRs, which came from HLA-typed donors. Study observations and caveats: In an earlier analysis, about 87% or about 30%: the productive usage of most TCR beta V segments.

Healthy bone marrow donors made up the donors. The V segment lost 5 bases and the J segment 5 bases; nucleotides outside the gene matches: 10. Germline CDR1 is SGHAT and CDR2 is FQNNGV. The CDR3 has 15 amino acids. This chain links TRBV11-2 with TRBJ2-3; 7 bases align to TRBD2. This sequence originates from a woman in her thirties or forties in good health and CMV-seropositive. Material for sequencing was PBMCs. The CDR3 spells CASSARSGVGDTQYF. CDR3 sequence (DNA): TGTGCCAGCAGCGCGAGGAGCGGGGTGGGAGATACGCAGTATTTT.